Detailed here is one T cell receptor beta chain. Its target is unknown. Other nucleotide sequences in the sample specify the same CDR3. The PCR employed 60 Vbeta primers together with 13 Jbeta primers. Using immunoSEQ multiplex PCR, the repertoire was profiled, and TCRdb retains in-frame clones only, with some absent. The table includes 100,000 to 150,000 clones, roughly 85% detected once. The record originates from a study of cytomegalovirus exposure and HLA in healthy donors. Regarding the study as a whole: Several of the most significant clusters appeared linked to common viral pathogens, based on a later analysis.

Trimming shortened V by 1 base and J by 0 bases, and 12 bases separated the two germline ends. The CDR3 consists of 16 residues. Looked up from germline, CDR1 is SGHRS and CDR2 is YFSETQ. The chain links TRBV5-1 to TRBJ2-3, with D possibly matching TRBD1 (5 bases). Sequencing was done on a sample of PBMCs. This receptor was identified in a woman between 40 and 50 years old in good health and CMV-seropositive. CDR3 sequence (DNA): TGCGCCAGCAGCTTGAACGGCAGGGCGAGCACAGATACGCAGTATTTT. Protein product: CASSLNGRASTDTQYF.